The 12 T cell receptor beta chains presented below share a single source sample, sequenced in a study of blood T cells in healthy people across ages. Sample-barcoded 5' priming and a J-beta primer mix drove a second PCR of about 7 to 12 cycles. Using its own MiXCR run on the 5' RACE reads, TCRdb lists one record per CDR3 protein. The repertoire has about 680,000 distinct CDR3 sequences, about half of them found once; the top ten carry roughly 30%. The specimen sequenced was blood. These receptors all stem from a woman aged 55-69 years in good health.

There are a few counts of this clonotype. The J gene is TRBJ1-5, the V gene TRBV10-3, with D tentatively TRBD1 (6 bases). The CDR3 covers 14 residues. Germline-derived CDR1 and CDR2 are ENHRY and SYGVKD. Trimming removed 3 bases at V and 7 bases at J, with 13 bases between. CDR3: CAISDRGREQPQHF. Written as DNA, the CDR3 is TGTGCCATCAGTGACAGGGGAAGGGAACAGCCCCAGCATTTT.

The chain has TRBV12-3 or TRBV12-4 and TRBJ1-5; TRBD1 matches at 10 bases. The junction had 1 base not matched to a gene; V was cut back by 1 base and J by 4 bases. This CDR3 is built from 15 residues. This CDR3 reads CASSLVDRGNQPQHF. The DNA for the CDR3 is TGTGCCAGCAGTTTAGTGGACAGGGGGAATCAGCCCCAGCATTTT.

This rearrangement joins TRBV6-5 to TRBJ1-1; tentative D call: TRBD1 (5 bases). The V end lost 7 bases, the J end lost 2 bases, and 11 bases lay between the germline ends. CDR3 length: 13 amino acids. Germline CDR1 and CDR2: MNHEY and SVGAGI. For the CDR3, the DNA is TGTGCCAGCAACGCTGACAGAAACACTGAAGCTTTCTTT. This encodes CASNADRNTEAFF.

This clonotype has a handful of counts. The gene calls are TRBV30 and TRBJ2-4; a possible D gene is TRBD1 (6 bases). The end of the DNA is better explained by TRBJ2-7, so the J call may be wrong. The CDR3 is 13 amino acids. CDR1 and CDR2 from the germline V gene are GTSNPN and SVGIG (reference sequence). As DNA, the CDR3 is TGTGCCTGGAGCAGGGGCCCCGCCTACGAGCAGTACTTC. Its protein is CAWSRGPAYEQYF.

The count of this clonotype is one. The chain combines TRBV20-1 with TRBJ1-4; maybe TRBD1 (5 bases). The CDR3 sequence is 16 residues long. Trimming cost V 2 bases and J 0 bases, with 13 bases left between them. Looked up from germline, CDR1 is DFQATT and CDR2 is SNEGSKA (reference sequence). The CDR3 DNA follows: TGCAGTGCTAGAAGGGTAGGGGAATCAACTAATGAAAAACTGTTTTTT. Protein: CSARRVGESTNEKLFF.

This chain links TRBV20-1 with TRBJ2-5, with 9 nucleotides matching TRBD2. Germline values: CDR1 DFQATT, CDR2 SNEGSKA (reference sequence). J lost 11 bases, V lost 5 bases, and 15 bases had no gene match. The CDR3 sequence is 14 residues long. The CDR3 nucleotides read TGCAGTGCTCCGGTGGCGGGAGGGGACAATGAGCAGTACTTC. Translated, it gives CSAPVAGGDNEQYF.

This clonotype was seen a few times. This chain joins TRBV7-9 and TRBJ2-7; possibly TRBD2 for D (5 bases). The J call could be wrong; TRBJ2-5 is a better fit for the DNA end. Germline V gives CDR1 SEHNR, CDR2 FQNEAQ (reference sequence). The CDR3 contains 12 residues. CDR3 sequence (DNA): TGTGCCAGTGGCGGAGGACGGGAGACCCAGTACTTC. Protein sequence: CASGGGRETQYF.

This chain's CDR3 is CATSRSRGRDPTGELFF. CDR3 bases: TGTGCCACCAGCCGCTCGAGGGGGCGAGATCCAACCGGGGAGCTGTTTTTT. This sequence joins TRBV24-1 and TRBJ2-2, with 7 bases matching TRBD1. The CDR3 totals 17 residues. CDR1 and CDR2 (germline): KGHDR, SFDVKD. The V and J ends lost 7 bases and 5 bases, in that order; junction bases with no gene match: 15.

The V call is TRBV30, the J call TRBJ1-6, with 11 positions matching TRBD1. The CDR3 is 14 residues long. Germline CDR1 is GTSNPN and CDR2 is SVGIG (reference sequence). J lost 7 bases, V lost 5 bases, and 4 bases had no gene match. CDR3 in amino acids: CAWDRTGGNSPLHF. The CDR3 nucleotides read TGTGCCTGGGATCGGACAGGGGGCAATTCACCCCTCCACTTT.

This clonotype appeared a few times. This sequence joins TRBV13 and TRBJ2-3, with 7 bases lining up with TRBD1. CDR3 length equals 14 residues. V trimming: 3 bases; J trimming: 4 bases; junction bases outside the gene matches: 4. The germline V gene has CDR1 PRHDT and CDR2 FYEKMQ (reference sequence). CDR3 in DNA: TGTGCCAGCAGCTTCGACAGGGTAGCAGATACGCAGTATTTT. Its translation: CASSFDRVADTQYF.

This chain connects TRBV10-3 to TRBJ1-2, with 7 bases lining up with TRBD1. The CDR3 is 14 amino acids. The V segment lost 5 bases and the J segment 4 bases; nucleotides outside the gene matches: 7. Per germline, CDR1 ENHRY and CDR2 SYGVKD. The DNA for the CDR3 is TGTGCCATCAGTCGGACAGGCTCCCTCTATGGCTACACCTTC. This encodes CAISRTGSLYGYTF.

The chain uses TRBV4-3 and TRBJ2-4; D is unresolved. This CDR3 region has 15 residues. CDR1 is LGHNA and CDR2 is YSLEER in the germline V gene. V lost 0 bases and J 2 bases, leaving 8 bases between the germline ends. The CDR3 loop reads CASSQDRMSKNIQYF. The CDR3 DNA is TGCGCCAGCAGCCAAGATCGGATGTCCAAAAACATTCAGTACTTC.